The 27 T cell receptor beta chains reported below all come from one sample, sequenced in a study of radiotherapy plus CTLA-4 blockade in lung cancer. Sequencing was performed with immunoSEQ multiplex PCR; in TCRdb, only in-frame clones are kept and a portion is missing. Of about 48,000 clones listed, about 81% were seen once; the top ten hold roughly 3.3%. Sequences were derived from peripheral blood, sampled from a patient treated with radiotherapy plus ipilimumab. These receptors all come from a human donor with non-small cell lung cancer who had stable disease on radiotherapy plus ipilimumab.

This rearrangement joins TRBV18 to TRBJ2-3; TRBD2 agrees at 12 bases. The CDR3 sequence is 15 residues long. V trimming: 3 bases; J trimming: 3 bases; junction bases outside the gene matches: 1. CDR1 KGHSH and CDR2 LQKENI come from the germline V gene. CDR3 coding DNA: TGTGCCAGCTCACCGGGGACTAGCGGGACAGATACGCAGTATTTT. Protein sequence: CASSPGTSGTDTQYF.

This chain connects TRBV28 to TRBJ1-1, with unresolved D. The CDR3 has 11 residues. Looked up from germline, CDR1 is MDHEN and CDR2 is SYDVKM. V shed 2 bases and J shed 10 bases, with 8 bases lying between them. CDR3 loop: CASSLREGAFF. DNA for the CDR3: TGTGCCAGCAGTTTACGGGAGGGAGCTTTCTTT.

This chain joins TRBV7-2 and TRBJ2-3, with 7 bases that match TRBD2. Per germline, CDR1 SGHTA and CDR2 FQGNSA. J lost 5 bases, V lost 4 bases, and 9 bases had no gene match. This CDR3 contains 15 residues. For the CDR3, the DNA is TGTGCCAGCAGCTGGGTGGGAGGGCAGATAGATACGCAGTATTTT. Translated, it gives CASSWVGGQIDTQYF.

In its sample, this clone was seen once. This chain joins TRBV11-3 and TRBJ2-7; tentatively, D is TRBD2 (6 bases). The CDR3 totals 13 residues. CDR1 and CDR2 from the germline V gene are SGHNT and YENEEA. The V and J ends lost 5 bases and 1 base respectively, with 9 bases between them. The CDR3 nucleotides read TGTGCCAGCAGCCCCGGGAGTTCCTACGAGCAGTACTTC. Protein sequence: CASSPGSSYEQYF.

The chain couples TRBV19 to TRBJ2-5, with D maybe TRBD1 (5 bases). V dropped 3 bases and J dropped 2 bases, with 7 bases sitting between them. This CDR3 is built from 13 residues. Germline loops: CDR1 LNHDA, CDR2 SQIVND (reference sequence). The CDR3 spells CASSIRGQETQYF. CDR3 sequence (DNA): TGTGCCAGTAGTATTAGGGGACAAGAGACCCAGTACTTC.

V and J are TRBV6-4 and TRBJ2-3; 11 nucleotides agree with TRBD2. This CDR3 has 15 residues. Germline loops: CDR1 MRHNA, CDR2 SNTAGT. The V and J ends lost 4 bases and 6 bases, in that order; junction bases with no gene match: 6. CDR3 region: CASSVGTSGPDTQYF. For the CDR3, the DNA is TGTGCCAGCAGTGTAGGGACTAGCGGCCCGGATACGCAGTATTTT.

This chain connects TRBV19 to TRBJ2-2; 7 positions agree with TRBD2. The length of the CDR3 is 13 residues. The germline V gene encodes CDR1 LNHDA and CDR2 SQIVND (reference sequence). V lost 6 bases, J lost 4 bases, and 2 bases stayed unmatched. CDR3 DNA sequence: TGTGCCAGTAGCCCGGGGGGCACCGGGGAGCTGTTTTTT. Translation gives CASSPGGTGELFF.

DNA of the CDR3: TGTGCCAGCAGCTTAGGGGAGCAGACCTACAATGAGCAGTTCTTC. Translation: CASSLGEQTYNEQFF. This chain links TRBV11-2 with TRBJ2-1, with a weak D call TRBD2 (5 bases). The V end was cut by 1 base, the J end by 2 bases, with 9 bases between. This CDR3 contains 15 residues. CDR1 and CDR2 from the germline V gene are SGHAT and FQNNGV. Using reference TRBV11-2 and TRBJ2-1 for the parts outside the CDR3, the full variable domain is EAGVAQSPRYKIIEKRQSVAFWCNPISGHATLYWYQQILGQGPKLLIQFQNNGVVDDSQLPKDRFSAERLKGVDSTLKIQPAKLEDSAVYLCASSLGEQTYNEQFFGPGTRLTVL.

This chain connects TRBV30 to TRBJ2-7; 10 bases map to TRBD1. Trimming cost V 0 bases and J 2 bases; bases outside gene matches: 4. Germline V CDR1 and CDR2: GTSNPN, SVGIG (reference sequence). This CDR3 comprises 15 residues. The chain's CDR3 is CAWSVGGTGAYEQYF. The DNA of the CDR3 is TGTGCCTGGAGTGTAGGCGGGACAGGGGCCTACGAGCAGTACTTC.

J is TRBJ1-1 and V is TRBV10-3; D may be TRBD1 (5 bases). This CDR3 spans 17 amino acids. The germline CDR1 and CDR2 sequences are ENHRY and SYGVKD. The ends were cut back, 6 bases at V and 0 bases at J, with 20 bases in the middle. In nucleotides, the CDR3 is TGTGCCATCAGCGGGGGGACCTCGGGCGGGTTGAACACTGAAGCTTTCTTT. As protein: CAISGGTSGGLNTEAFF.

The chain carries TRBV7-2 and TRBJ2-7; 7 nucleotides match TRBD2. The length of the CDR3 is 15 residues. V lost 5 bases to trimming and J lost 2 bases; unmatched junction nucleotides: 9. From germline, CDR1 is SGHTA and CDR2 FQGNSA. The CDR3 DNA reads TGTGCCAGCAGCGAGCTAGCGGCGGTTCCCTACGAGCAGTACTTC. Amino acids: CASSELAAVPYEQYF.

This sequence joins TRBV7-9 and TRBJ2-7, with 7 bases aligning to TRBD2. This CDR3 has 14 residues. The germline CDR1 and CDR2 sequences are SEHNR and FQNEAQ (reference sequence). V lost 3 bases to trimming and J lost 7 bases; unmatched junction nucleotides: 9. This CDR3 is CASSFLAEYGEQYF. The CDR3 DNA is TGTGCCAGCAGCTTTCTAGCGGAGTACGGAGAGCAGTACTTC.

The V gene is TRBV11-2, the J gene TRBJ1-3; TRBD1 matches at 7 bases. Germline values: CDR1 SGHAT, CDR2 FQNNGV. The V gene end was trimmed by 7 bases and the J gene end by 3 bases; junction bases not matched to a gene: 9. This CDR3 is built from 15 residues. The CDR3 coding sequence is TGTGCCAGCAAAACTACAGGGGTCGTTGGAAACACCATATATTTT. Amino acid sequence: CASKTTGVVGNTIYF.

V gene TRBV9 combines with J gene TRBJ2-1; D is unresolved. Trimming removed 4 bases from V and 2 bases from J, with 10 bases in between. This CDR3 has 14 residues. Germline values: CDR1 SGDLS, CDR2 YYNGEE. In DNA form, the CDR3 reads TGTGCCAGCAGCCCTTCTAGAACCTACAATGAGCAGTTCTTC. It yields the protein CASSPSRTYNEQFF.

The V gene is TRBV2, the J gene TRBJ1-3, with a possible D match to TRBD1 (5 bases). CDR3 length: 17 amino acids. V gave up 1 base and J gave up 0 bases, with 13 bases separating them. Germline values: CDR1 SNHLY, CDR2 FYNNEI. This CDR3 is CASSEGWGRPSGNTIYF. In DNA, the CDR3 is TGTGCCAGCAGTGAAGGTTGGGGCCGGCCCTCTGGAAACACCATATATTTT.

CDR3 region: CASSDRRYEQYF. CDR3 sequence (DNA): TGTGCCAGCAGCGACAGGCGCTACGAGCAGTACTTC. The chain links TRBV27 to TRBJ2-7; tentative D call: TRBD1 (6 bases). This CDR3 has 12 amino acids. CDR1 and CDR2 (germline): MNHEY, SMNVEV (reference sequence). Trimming took 6 bases from V and 3 from J, leaving 9 bases between them.

J is TRBJ1-1 and V is TRBV5-1, with a possible D match to TRBD1 (6 bases). V dropped 4 bases and J dropped 3 bases, with 16 bases sitting between them. Germline loops: CDR1 SGHRS, CDR2 YFSETQ. The CDR3 consists of 15 residues. The CDR3 DNA is TGCGCCAGCAGCCCACGACAGGTTGGGGACACTGAAGCTTTCTTT. Encoded protein: CASSPRQVGDTEAFF.

J is TRBJ2-7 and V is TRBV6-6; 12 positions agree with TRBD1. CDR1 is MNHNY and CDR2 is SVGAGI in the germline V gene (reference sequence). This CDR3 contains 14 residues. Germline trimming cut 4 bases from V and 5 bases from J; bases unmatched to any gene: 3. CDR3 nucleotides: TGTGCCAGCAGTTTTGGGACAGGGGGCGACGAGCAGTACTTC. This gives the protein CASSFGTGGDEQYF.

The chain has TRBV30 and TRBJ1-3; tentative D call: TRBD1 (6 bases). Germline values: CDR1 GTSNPN, CDR2 SVGIG (reference sequence). The CDR3 is 17 residues long. Trimming removed 2 bases from V and 2 bases from J, with 19 bases in between. CDR3 DNA: TGTGCCTGGAGTTATCTGCCTACAGGGTTGACTGGAAACACCATATATTTT. Translation gives CAWSYLPTGLTGNTIYF.

The chain recombines TRBV5-3 with TRBJ1-5; D not resolved. TRBV5-3 is known as an ORF, though its function is uncertain. V was cut by 7 bases and J by 1 base, with 12 bases left in between. CDR3 length: 14 amino acids. This CDR3 is CARGDGMSNQPQHF. In nucleotides, the CDR3 is TGTGCCAGAGGCGACGGGATGAGCAATCAGCCCCAGCATTTT.

This clone was picked up one time. The chain uses TRBV7-2 and TRBJ2-1, with TRBD2 matching 8 bases. This CDR3 has 15 residues. Germline CDR1 is SGHTA and CDR2 is FQGNSA. The V segment lost 2 bases and the J segment 9 bases; nucleotides outside the gene matches: 9. The CDR3 protein is CASSLSGRAEVEQFF. The CDR3 DNA reads as TGTGCCAGCAGCTTATCCGGGAGGGCCGAGGTTGAGCAGTTCTTC.

The J gene is TRBJ2-7, the V gene TRBV5-1; D is possibly TRBD2 (5 bases). The V gene's germline CDR1 is SGHRS and CDR2 YFSETQ. The V gene lost 7 bases and the J gene lost 9 bases, with 26 bases spanning the gap. There are 15 residues in the CDR3. The CDR3 protein is CASRSGGSALTGQYF. CDR3 nucleotides: TGCGCCAGCCGTTCCGGCGGTAGCGCGCTGACGGGGCAGTACTTC.

This clone was seen only once. The CDR3: CASSLLTDTQYF. In DNA, the CDR3 is TGTGCCAGCAGCCTACTCACAGATACGCAGTATTTT. V usage is TRBV7-2 and J usage is TRBJ2-3; D is undetermined. The germline V gene encodes CDR1 SGHTA and CDR2 FQGNSA. V was clipped by 5 bases and J by 2 bases, with 5 bases between them. The CDR3 runs to 12 residues.

The chain uses TRBV30 and TRBJ1-4; 8 bases align to TRBD1. The CDR3 runs to 15 residues. Germline-derived CDR1 and CDR2 are GTSNPN and SVGIG (reference sequence). With V trimmed by 2 bases and J by 8 bases, 10 bases remained unmatched. CDR3 bases: TGTGCCTGGAGTCCCCCGAACAGGGGGAAAGAAAAACTGTTTTTT. It yields the protein CAWSPPNRGKEKLFF.

The chain uses TRBV27 and TRBJ2-1; 9 nucleotides agree with TRBD2. With 0 bases clipped from V and 0 bases from J, the junction kept 3 bases outside the gene matches. This CDR3 has 17 amino acids. Germline lookup yields CDR1 MNHEY and CDR2 SMNVEV (reference sequence). CDR3: CASSLSQREVSYNEQFF. CDR3 nucleotides: TGTGCCAGCAGTTTATCACAGCGGGAGGTCTCCTACAATGAGCAGTTCTTC.

CDR3 region: CASRSPGQGFYGYTF. CDR3 in DNA: TGTGCCAGCAGATCGCCGGGACAGGGCTTCTATGGCTACACCTTC. The chain links TRBV28 to TRBJ1-2; 9 bases line up with TRBD1. The CDR3 contains 15 residues. Germline CDR1 reads MDHEN; CDR2 reads SYDVKM. The V segment lost 6 bases and the J segment 4 bases; nucleotides outside the gene matches: 9.

Notes on this clone: One end of the junction varies from germline; a read error may be responsible. This rearrangement joins TRBV29-1 to TRBJ2-2; tentative D call: TRBD1 (6 bases). Germline CDR1 reads SQVTM; CDR2 reads ANQGSEA. CDR3 size: 16 residues. The CDR3 DNA is TGCAGCGTTGAAGGGGGGCGAGGGTCGAAGACCGGGGAGCTGTTTTTT. Residues: CSVEGGRGSKTGELFF.